The clone carrying this T cell receptor beta chain appeared a few times. These data come from a study of regulatory T cells in long-lasting Graves disease. In the study overall: In persistent Graves' disease, antithyroid drugs had been taken for over 5 years and TSH receptor antibodies stayed positive.

The V segment lost 10 bases and the J segment 6 bases; nucleotides outside the gene matches: 11. The CDR3 extends over 13 amino acids. Time point reported: persistent/refractory GD, antithyroid drugs over 5 years with positive TRAb. PBMC-extracted RNA yielded the TCR library. Enrollment of patients was through an endocrinology department in Xi'an, China. A blood draw put around 9 milliliters of peripheral blood into EDTA tubes. TCR beta libraries were built with iRepertoire HTBI primers and Arm-PCR of CDR3 regions. TCRdb redid the calling of the multiplex PCR reads with MiXCR, one entry per CDR3 protein. This sample has a few hundred thousand distinct CDR3 sequences, with approximately 23% found just once.

This material consisted of peripheral blood mononuclear cells (PBMCs), taken when the disease was refractory, from a patient treated with antithyroid drugs. The origin of this receptor is a woman aged 35 to 49 with Graves disease. The chain employs TRBV12-3 or TRBV12-4 and TRBJ2-7; 8 positions agree with TRBD1. CDR3: CATGSRGRGEQYF. CDR3 coding DNA: TGTGCCACTGGGAGCAGGGGGCGAGGCGAGCAGTACTTC.